This is a list of T cell receptor beta chains from one sample in a study of CD4 and CD8 cells across lung adenocarcinoma regions. TCRdb reanalysed the PCR reads using MiXCR and keeps one entry per CDR3 protein. The table shows more than 6,500 distinct CDR3 sequences, with roughly 54% occurring only once. The specimen sequenced was CD8+ T cells from the center of a lung tumor. These TCRs come from a male donor with lung adenocarcinoma. The CD4 and CD8 labels of this study may be unreliable. The CDR3 runs from the conserved cysteine through the conserved F or W. The order of the fields is CDR3 protein, CDR3 DNA, D gene, clone size, J gene, V gene. The D gene is left open where the match is weak. Size tells how often a clone was seen (once, few, many) or the class of an expanded clone, and some rows leave it out.

CDR3: CASSYSGRTNDEQYF
DNA: TGTGCCAGCAGTTATAGCGGGAGGACAAACGATGAGCAGTATTTT
D: TRBD2
size: once
J: TRBJ2-3
V: TRBV6-5

CDR3: CASTLNTGALFF
DNA: TGTGCCAGCACTCTCAACACAGGGGCGCTGTTTTTT
D: TRBD1
size: NA
J: TRBJ2-2
V: TRBV6-1

CDR3: CASSRRGSLPKDTQYF
DNA: TGTGCCAGCTCACGCAGGGGCTCGCTTCCCAAAGACACGCAGTACTTT
D: NA
size: NA
J: TRBJ2-3
V: TRBV27

CDR3: CASSTGLAASEQYF
DNA: TGTGCCAGCAGCACCGGACTAGCGGCCTCCGAGCAGTACTTC
D: TRBD2
size: NA
J: TRBJ2-7
V: TRBV6-2/TRBV6-3

CDR3: CASSKGGSFSGANVLTF
DNA: TGTGCCAGCTCAAAAGGGGGGAGTTTCTCTGGGGCCAACGTCCTGACTTTC
D: NA
size: NA
J: TRBJ2-6
V: TRBV6-1

CDR3: CASSSPETSASYEQYF
DNA: TGTGCCAGCAGCTCCCCCGAGACTAGCGCGTCCTACGAGCAGTACTTC
D: TRBD2
size: NA
J: TRBJ2-7
V: TRBV11-2

CDR3: CASIPYSGSSYNEQFF
DNA: TGTGCCAGCATTCCATATAGCGGGAGCTCCTACAATGAGCAGTTCTTC
D: TRBD2
size: NA
J: TRBJ2-1
V: TRBV6-1

CDR3: CASSRFTNTGELFF
DNA: TGTGCCAGCAGCCGCTTTACTAACACCGGGGAGCTGTTTTTT
D: NA
size: few
J: TRBJ2-2
V: TRBV27

CDR3: CASSLKVAGDREQFF
DNA: TGTGCCAGCAGTTTGAAGGTAGCGGGAGATCGGGAGCAGTTCTTC
D: TRBD2
size: few
J: TRBJ2-1
V: TRBV12-3/TRBV12-4

CDR3: CATGRGGSKDEQYF
DNA: TGTGCCACCGGACGGGGAGGGAGCAAAGATGAGCAGTACTTT
D: TRBD2
size: NA
J: TRBJ2-5
V: TRBV6-1

CDR3: CASSLARGNSYEQYF
DNA: TGTGCCAGCAGCTTAGCGCGGGGAAACTCCTACGAGCAGTACTTC
D: NA
size: NA
J: TRBJ2-7
V: TRBV7-2

CDR3: CASRDLAGGESGELFF
DNA: TGTGCCAGCAGGGATTTAGCGGGAGGGGAATCCGGGGAGCTGTTTTTT
D: TRBD2
size: medium-sized
J: TRBJ2-2
V: TRBV6-1

CDR3: CASSVGGLSGKDTQYF
DNA: TGTGCCAGCAGTGTCGGGGGGCTGTCAGGCAAAGATACGCAGTACTTT
D: NA
size: NA
J: TRBJ2-1
V: TRBV6-4

CDR3: CASTRVPLDEQFF
DNA: TGTGCCAGCACCCGCGTTCCACTCGATGAGCAGTTCTTC
D: NA
size: medium-sized
J: TRBJ2-1
V: TRBV12-3/TRBV12-4

CDR3: CASGRTSSNNEQFF
DNA: TGTGCCAGCGGCCGGACTAGCTCGAACAATGAGCAGTTCTTC
D: TRBD2
size: few
J: TRBJ2-1
V: TRBV11-2

CDR3: CASRPTSIGTDTQYF
DNA: TGTGCCAGCAGACCCACTAGTATCGGCACAGATACGCAGTATTTT
D: NA
size: large
J: TRBJ2-3
V: TRBV6-1

CDR3: CASRGQGALETQYF
DNA: TGTGCCAGCAGGGGACAGGGGGCGTTGGAGACCCAGTACTTC
D: TRBD1
size: NA
J: TRBJ2-5
V: TRBV6-1

CDR3: CASSSYSGANVLTF
DNA: TGTGCCAGCAGTTCCTACTCTGGGGCCAACGTCCTGACTTTC
D: NA
size: few
J: TRBJ2-6
V: TRBV27

CDR3: CGAGEGALDQDTQYF
DNA: TGTGGCGCCGGGGAAGGGGCCCTTGACCAAGATACCCAGTACTTT
D: NA
size: NA
J: TRBJ2-5
V: TRBV6-1

CDR3: CASRKTDTGELFF
DNA: TGTGCCAGCAGGAAAACAGACACCGGGGAGCTGTTTTTT
D: NA
size: few
J: TRBJ2-2
V: TRBV12-3/TRBV12-4